The 16 T cell receptor beta chains below were found in one sample sequenced in a study of T cell responses to AZD1222 COVID-19 vaccine. Only in-frame clones appear in the TCRdb table, and some are missing; sequencing was by immunoSEQ multiplex PCR. The table lists 90,000 to 120,000 clones, roughly 89% of them singletons. Sequencing was performed on peripheral blood, taken on day 0 of AZD1222 vaccination. Receptors were obtained from an adult in good health.

The chain has TRBV11-2 and TRBJ1-4; D call uncertain. Trimming shortened V by 3 bases and J by 1 base, and 6 bases separated the two germline ends. Germline V lookup: CDR1 SGHAT, CDR2 FQNNGV. The CDR3 runs 14 residues. In nucleotides, the CDR3 is TGTGCCAGCAGCTTTTACGGAACTAATGAAAAACTGTTTTTT. As protein: CASSFYGTNEKLFF.

This rearrangement joins TRBV7-2 to TRBJ2-2; 7 bases align to TRBD2. CDR1 is SGHTA, CDR2 FQGNSA, per germline. The CDR3 has 16 amino acids. Losses at the gene ends were 5 bases for V and 2 bases for J; bases not matched to a gene: 8. CDR3 in amino acids: CASSPVGGLNTGELFF. The DNA of the CDR3 is TGTGCCAGCAGCCCCGTCGGGGGACTAAACACCGGGGAGCTGTTTTTT.

V and J are TRBV10-3 and TRBJ1-4, with 7 bases identical to TRBD1. The CDR3 is 13 amino acids. Germline V gives CDR1 ENHRY, CDR2 SYGVKD. Trimming cost V 9 bases and J 3 bases; bases outside gene matches: 4. The CDR3 DNA reads as TGTGCCATGAGACAGGGTCCTAATGAAAAACTGTTTTTT. Its protein is CAMRQGPNEKLFF.

This clone appeared a single time. V and J are TRBV13 and TRBJ1-1; TRBD1 is a possible D gene (5 bases). The CDR3 consists of 14 residues. V shed 5 bases and J shed 5 bases, with 15 bases lying between them. Germline assignment: CDR1 PRHDT and CDR2 FYEKMQ (reference sequence). The CDR3 region is CASSSRALGTEAFF. In DNA form, the CDR3 reads TGTGCCAGCAGCAGCAGGGCCTTAGGGACTGAAGCTTTCTTT.

The chain employs TRBV24-1 and TRBJ2-3; D is undetermined. Germline CDR1 reads KGHDR; CDR2 reads SFDVKD. The CDR3 runs 15 residues. V was clipped by 4 bases and J by 3 bases, with 13 bases between them. Here the CDR3 reads CATSDPATSTDTQYF. The CDR3 coding sequence is TGTGCCACCAGTGACCCCGCGACCAGTACAGATACGCAGTATTTT.

The chain combines TRBV2 with TRBJ2-5, with D unclear. Trimming removed 2 bases at V and 5 bases at J, with 3 bases between. Looked up from germline, CDR1 is SNHLY and CDR2 is FYNNEI. The CDR3 spans 11 residues. The chain's CDR3 is CASSELETQYF. In DNA, the CDR3 is TGTGCCAGCAGTGAATTGGAGACCCAGTACTTC.

This sequence joins TRBV19 and TRBJ2-5; D is perhaps TRBD1 (6 bases). V was cut by 6 bases and J by 0 bases, with 14 bases left in between. CDR3 size: 15 residues. From germline, CDR1 is LNHDA and CDR2 SQIVND (reference sequence). The CDR3 region has the DNA TGTGCCAGTAGCCAAGGACAGCGGTACCAAGAGACCCAGTACTTC. Translation gives CASSQGQRYQETQYF.

The rearrangement uses TRBV7-9 and TRBJ2-7; no definite D call. The ends were cut back, 6 bases at V and 7 bases at J, with 13 bases in the middle. Germline assignment: CDR1 SEHNR and CDR2 FQNEAQ (reference sequence). CDR3 length: 12 amino acids. CDR3 amino acids: CASRWGREEQYF. CDR3 bases: TGTGCCAGCAGGTGGGGTCGAGAAGAGCAGTACTTC.

This clone was counted a few times. This chain links TRBV12-3 or TRBV12-4 with TRBJ1-2, with D uncertain. V lost 9 bases and J lost 6, with 14 bases in between. This CDR3 is 12 amino acids long. The CDR3 protein is CASSLGGHGYTF. CDR3 nucleotides: TGTGCCAGTTCCTTGGGAGGGCATGGCTACACCTTC.

This chain uses TRBV18 with TRBJ1-2, with D possibly matching TRBD1 (6 bases). V lost 3 bases to trimming and J lost 2 bases, with 16 bases between them. CDR3 length: 16 residues. Germline CDR1 reads KGHSH; CDR2 reads LQKENI. The CDR3 DNA follows: TGTGCCAGCTCACCCCGGGACACCCAAGGCAACTATGGCTACACCTTC. This codes for CASSPRDTQGNYGYTF. The entire variable domain, with the rest obtained from reference TRBV18 and TRBJ1-2, is as follows: NAGVMQNPRHLVRRRGQEARLRCSPMKGHSHVYWYRQLPEEGLKFMVYLQKENIIDESGMPKERFSAEFPKEGPSILRIQQVVRGDSAAYFCASSPRDTQGNYGYTFGSGTRLTVV.

This chain uses TRBV6-5 with TRBJ2-1; a possible D gene is TRBD1 (6 bases). Germline CDR1 MNHEY, CDR2 SVGAGI. This CDR3 region has 14 residues. Trimming left V 7 bases short and J 10 bases short, with 20 bases between. The CDR3: CASTRDGQFREQFF. Written as DNA, the CDR3 is TGTGCCAGCACCCGGGACGGACAGTTTCGGGAGCAGTTCTTC.

This rearrangement joins TRBV4-1 to TRBJ2-1, with D possibly being TRBD2 (6 bases). The V gene lost 3 bases and the J gene lost 0 bases, with 9 bases spanning the gap. Germline CDR1 reads MGHRA; CDR2 reads YSYEKL. The CDR3 spans 15 residues. The CDR3 protein is CASSHGGSSYNEQFF. CDR3 DNA sequence: TGCGCCAGCAGCCACGGGGGTAGCTCCTACAATGAGCAGTTCTTC.

This sequence joins TRBV5-4 and TRBJ1-2; D is uncertain. Trimming removed 7 bases at V and 2 bases at J, with 9 bases between. The V gene's germline CDR1 is SGHNT and CDR2 YYREEE (reference sequence). This CDR3 spans 12 amino acids. CDR3 residues: CASAGRNYGYTF. The DNA of the CDR3 is TGTGCCAGCGCCGGACGGAACTATGGCTACACCTTC. The variable domain in full, with the rest retrieved from reference TRBV5-4 and TRBJ1-2, is ETGVTQSPTHLIKTRGQQVTLRCSSQSGHNTVSWYQQALGQGPQFIFQYYREEENGRGNFPPRFSGLQFPNYSSELNVNALELDDSALYLCASAGRNYGYTFGSGTRLTVV.

The V call is TRBV5-4, the J call TRBJ1-2, with D perhaps TRBD1 (6 bases). This CDR3 has 15 residues. The germline V and J ends were trimmed by 2 bases and 4 bases, with 15 bases remaining between them. Germline values: CDR1 SGHNT, CDR2 YYREEE (reference sequence). CDR3 DNA sequence: TGTGCCAGCAGCTTTCAGGGGAGGGGAACCTATGGCTACACCTTC. Translated: CASSFQGRGTYGYTF.

The chain couples TRBV12-5 to TRBJ1-1; D possibly corresponds to TRBD1 (5 bases). Trimming took 6 bases from V and 0 from J, leaving 14 bases between them. CDR1 LGHNT and CDR2 FRNRAP come from the germline V gene. CDR3 length equals 15 residues. The CDR3 sequence is CASGRSGSMNTEAFF. CDR3 nucleotides: TGTGCTAGTGGCCGTTCAGGGAGCATGAACACTGAAGCTTTCTTT.

V is TRBV6-1 and J is TRBJ1-2; D might be TRBD1 (6 bases). Germline CDR1 and CDR2: MNHNS and SASEGT. The CDR3 has 13 residues. V was shortened by 2 bases and J by 3 bases, with 7 bases between the two germline ends. CDR3 in amino acids: CASSESGDYGYTF. As DNA, the CDR3 is TGTGCCAGCAGTGAATCAGGGGACTATGGCTACACCTTC.